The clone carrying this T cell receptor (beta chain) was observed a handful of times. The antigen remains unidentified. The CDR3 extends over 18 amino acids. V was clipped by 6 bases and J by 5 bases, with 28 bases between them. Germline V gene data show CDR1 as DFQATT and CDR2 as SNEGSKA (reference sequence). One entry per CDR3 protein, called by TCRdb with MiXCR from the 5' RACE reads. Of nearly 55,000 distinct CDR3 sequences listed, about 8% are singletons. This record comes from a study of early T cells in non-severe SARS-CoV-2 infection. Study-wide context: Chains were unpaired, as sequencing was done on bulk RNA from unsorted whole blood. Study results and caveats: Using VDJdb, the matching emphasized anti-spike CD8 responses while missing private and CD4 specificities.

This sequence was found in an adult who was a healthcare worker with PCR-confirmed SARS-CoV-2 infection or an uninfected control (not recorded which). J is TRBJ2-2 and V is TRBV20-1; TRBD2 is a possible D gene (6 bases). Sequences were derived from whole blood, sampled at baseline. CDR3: CSARDWGDRDPGTGELFF. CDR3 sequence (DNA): TGCAGTGCCCGAGACTGGGGGGACCGGGATCCGGGTACCGGGGAGCTGTTTTTT.